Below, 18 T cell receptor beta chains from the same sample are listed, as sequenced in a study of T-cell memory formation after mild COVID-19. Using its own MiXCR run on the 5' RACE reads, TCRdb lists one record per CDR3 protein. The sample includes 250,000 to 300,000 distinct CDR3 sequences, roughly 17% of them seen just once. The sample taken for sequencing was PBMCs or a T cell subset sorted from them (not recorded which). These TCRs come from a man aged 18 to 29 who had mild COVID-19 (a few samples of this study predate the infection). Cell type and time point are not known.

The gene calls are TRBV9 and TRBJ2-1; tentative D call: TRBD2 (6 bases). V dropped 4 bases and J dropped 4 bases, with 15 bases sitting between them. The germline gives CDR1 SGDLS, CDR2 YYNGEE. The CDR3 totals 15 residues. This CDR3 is CASSPRGAGYNEQFF. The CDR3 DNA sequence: TGTGCCAGCAGCCCCCGCGGGGCGGGGTACAATGAGCAGTTCTTC.

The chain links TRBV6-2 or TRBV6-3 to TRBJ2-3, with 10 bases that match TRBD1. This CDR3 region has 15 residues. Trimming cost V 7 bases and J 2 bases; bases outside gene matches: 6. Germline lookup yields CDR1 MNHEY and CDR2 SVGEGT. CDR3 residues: CASIPGTGVTDTQYF. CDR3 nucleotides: TGTGCCAGCATTCCCGGGACAGGGGTCACAGATACGCAGTATTTT.

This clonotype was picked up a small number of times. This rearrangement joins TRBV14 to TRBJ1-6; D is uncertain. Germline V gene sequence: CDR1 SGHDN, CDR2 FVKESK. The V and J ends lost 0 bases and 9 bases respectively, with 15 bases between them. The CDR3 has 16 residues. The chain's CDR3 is CASSQETGGLGSPLHF. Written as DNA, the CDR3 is TGTGCCAGCAGCCAAGAAACCGGTGGGTTGGGTTCACCCCTCCACTTT.

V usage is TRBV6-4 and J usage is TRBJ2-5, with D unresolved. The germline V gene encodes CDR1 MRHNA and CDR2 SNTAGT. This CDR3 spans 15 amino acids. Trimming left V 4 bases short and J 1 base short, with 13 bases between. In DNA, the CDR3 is TGTGCCAGCAGTGTTAATAGTTCCGTCCAAGAGACCCAGTACTTC. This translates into CASSVNSSVQETQYF.

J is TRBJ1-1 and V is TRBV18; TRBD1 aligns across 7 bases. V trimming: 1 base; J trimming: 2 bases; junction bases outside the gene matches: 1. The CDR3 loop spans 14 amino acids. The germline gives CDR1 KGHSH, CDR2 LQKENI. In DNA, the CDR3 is TGTGCCAGCTCACCACGGGACAGTAACACTGAAGCTTTCTTT. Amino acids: CASSPRDSNTEAFF.

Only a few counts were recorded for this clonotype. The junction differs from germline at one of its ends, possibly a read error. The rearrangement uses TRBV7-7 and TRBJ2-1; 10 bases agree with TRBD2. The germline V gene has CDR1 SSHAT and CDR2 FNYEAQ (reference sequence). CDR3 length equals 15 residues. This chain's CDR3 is CASSRTSGAIHEQFF. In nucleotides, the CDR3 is TGTGCTAGCAGTCGTACTAGCGGGGCTATTCATGAGCAGTTCTTC. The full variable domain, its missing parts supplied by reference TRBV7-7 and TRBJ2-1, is GAGVSQSPRYKVTKRGQDVTLRCDPISSHATLYWYQQALGQGPEFLTYFNYEAQPDKSGLPSDRFSAERPEGSISTLTIQRTEQRDSAMYRCASSRTSGAIHEQFFGPGTRLTVL.

For the CDR3, the DNA is TGTGCCAGCAGCCCGATAGGACTAGCGGGGGAGCAGTTCTTC. Translated: CASSPIGLAGEQFF. The chain links TRBV7-9 to TRBJ2-1, with 12 bases that match TRBD2. J gave up 10 bases and V 5 bases, and 6 bases lay outside the gene matches. This CDR3 has 14 amino acids. From germline, CDR1 is SEHNR and CDR2 FQNEAQ (reference sequence).

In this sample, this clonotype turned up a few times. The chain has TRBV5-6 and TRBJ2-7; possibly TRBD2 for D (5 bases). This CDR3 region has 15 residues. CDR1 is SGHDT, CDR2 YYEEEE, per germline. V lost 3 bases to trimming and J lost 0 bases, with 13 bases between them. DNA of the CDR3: TGTGCCAGCAGCTCTTGGCGGGTTAGCTCCTACGAGCAGTACGTC. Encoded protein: CASSSWRVSSYEQYV.

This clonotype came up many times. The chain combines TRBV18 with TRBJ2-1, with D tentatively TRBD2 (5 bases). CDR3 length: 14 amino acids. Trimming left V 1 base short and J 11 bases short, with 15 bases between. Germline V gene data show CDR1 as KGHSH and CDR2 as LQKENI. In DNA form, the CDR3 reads TGTGCCAGCTCACCACAAGGATCCGGACTCAAGCAGTTCTTC. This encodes CASSPQGSGLKQFF.

The CDR3 reads CASTLVPGGSFEQFF. The CDR3 region has the DNA TGTGCCAGCACTTTGGTCCCAGGGGGCAGCTTTGAGCAGTTCTTC. The V call is TRBV28, the J call TRBJ2-1; 8 nucleotides agree with TRBD1. Germline loops: CDR1 MDHEN, CDR2 SYDVKM. The CDR3 extends over 15 amino acids. The J segment lost 9 bases and the V segment lost 7 bases, leaving 14 bases of the junction unmatched.

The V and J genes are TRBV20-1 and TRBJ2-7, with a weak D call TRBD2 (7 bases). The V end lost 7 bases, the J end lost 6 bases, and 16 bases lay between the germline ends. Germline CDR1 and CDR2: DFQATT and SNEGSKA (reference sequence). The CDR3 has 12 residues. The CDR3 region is CSDGGRACEQYF. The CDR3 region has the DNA TGCAGTGACGGGGGGCGCGCCTGCGAGCAGTACTTC.

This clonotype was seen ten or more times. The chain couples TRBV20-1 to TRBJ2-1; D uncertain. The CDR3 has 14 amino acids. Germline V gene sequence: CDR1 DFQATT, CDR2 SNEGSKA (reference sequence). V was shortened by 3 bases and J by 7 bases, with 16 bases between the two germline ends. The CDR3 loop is CSARRRPERNEQFF. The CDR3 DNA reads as TGCAGTGCTAGGCGACGACCGGAACGGAATGAGCAGTTCTTC.

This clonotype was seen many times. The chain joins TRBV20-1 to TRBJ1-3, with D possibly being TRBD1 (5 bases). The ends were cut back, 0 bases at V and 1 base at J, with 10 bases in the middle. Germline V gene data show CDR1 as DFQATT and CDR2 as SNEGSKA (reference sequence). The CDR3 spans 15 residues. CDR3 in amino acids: CSARDPQGSGNTIYF. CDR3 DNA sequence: TGCAGTGCTAGAGATCCTCAGGGATCTGGAAACACCATATATTTT.

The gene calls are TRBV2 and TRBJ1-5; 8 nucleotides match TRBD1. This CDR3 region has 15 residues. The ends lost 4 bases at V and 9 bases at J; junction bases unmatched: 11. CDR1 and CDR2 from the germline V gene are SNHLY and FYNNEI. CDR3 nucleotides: TGTGCCAGCAGTGCCCGGACAGGGAAAGGCGCGCCCCAGCATTTT. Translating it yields CASSARTGKGAPQHF.

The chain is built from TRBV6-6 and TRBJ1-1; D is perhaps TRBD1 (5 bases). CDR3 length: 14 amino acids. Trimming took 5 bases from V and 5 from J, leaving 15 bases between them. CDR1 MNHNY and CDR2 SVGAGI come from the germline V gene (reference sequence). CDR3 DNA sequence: TGTGCCAGCAGTCAGGGAATCGGTGGGACTGAAGCTTTCTTT. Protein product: CASSQGIGGTEAFF.

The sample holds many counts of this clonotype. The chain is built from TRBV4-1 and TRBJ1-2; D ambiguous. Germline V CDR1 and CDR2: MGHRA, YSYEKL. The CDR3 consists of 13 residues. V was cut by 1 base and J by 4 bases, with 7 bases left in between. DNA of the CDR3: TGCGCCAGCAGCCAAGCCTACGCCTATGGCTACACCTTC. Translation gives CASSQAYAYGYTF.

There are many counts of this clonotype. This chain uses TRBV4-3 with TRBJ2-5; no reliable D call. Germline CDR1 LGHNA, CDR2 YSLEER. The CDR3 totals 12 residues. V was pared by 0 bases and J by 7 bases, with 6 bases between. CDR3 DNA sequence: TGCGCCAGCAGCCAAGATTTGGGGACCCAGTACTTC. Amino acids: CASSQDLGTQYF.

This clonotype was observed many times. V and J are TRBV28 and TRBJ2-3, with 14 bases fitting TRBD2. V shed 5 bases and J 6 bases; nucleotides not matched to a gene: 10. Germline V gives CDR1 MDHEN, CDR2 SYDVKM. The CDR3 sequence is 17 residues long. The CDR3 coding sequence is TGTGCCAGCAGTAGCGGACTAGCGGGGGGTTTCAAGGATACGCAGTATTTT. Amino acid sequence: CASSSGLAGGFKDTQYF.